A selection of T cell receptor beta chains follows, all from one sample in a study of brain T cells in children with intractable seizures. Profiled with immunoSEQ multiplex PCR; TCRdb holds only in-frame clones, not every one. The data hold around 340,000 clones, with about 93% observed a single time. Specimen: peripheral blood, collected roughly 5 months after surgery. These receptor sequences come from a boy under three years old with tuberous sclerosis and intractable seizures. Each CDR3 is given with its conserved first and last residue. The order of the fields is CDR3 protein, J gene, V gene, clone size. For some rows the clone size is stated as once, few or many, or as a class when expanded; others skip it.

CDR3aa: CASSFGRSSYEQYF; j_gene: TRBJ2-7; v_gene: TRBV5-4; abundance: .
CDR3aa: CASSSAKKPTGPYEQYF; j_gene: TRBJ2-7; v_gene: TRBV27; abundance: .
CDR3aa: CASSVEAGYTEAFF; j_gene: TRBJ1-1; v_gene: TRBV9; abundance: .
CDR3aa: CASSDPREESTEAFF; j_gene: TRBJ1-1; v_gene: TRBV10-1; abundance: .
CDR3aa: CASSLRDYEQYF; j_gene: TRBJ2-7; v_gene: TRBV5-6; abundance: few
CDR3aa: CAWSVPRTGETQYF; j_gene: TRBJ2-5; v_gene: TRBV30; abundance: .
CDR3aa: CASRRVSSTYEQYF; j_gene: TRBJ2-7; v_gene: TRBV6-5; abundance: once
CDR3aa: CASSQEVRTSFREQFF; j_gene: TRBJ2-1; v_gene: TRBV14; abundance: .
CDR3aa: CASSKENGNQPQHF; j_gene: TRBJ1-5; v_gene: TRBV6-4; abundance: .
CDR3aa: CATRGGRGQSWNTEAFF; j_gene: TRBJ1-1; v_gene: TRBV27; abundance: .
CDR3aa: CASSQGTLGSNQPQHF; j_gene: TRBJ1-5; v_gene: TRBV3-1/TRBV3-2; abundance: .
CDR3aa: CAWSVLASYQETQYF; j_gene: TRBJ2-5; v_gene: TRBV30; abundance: .
CDR3aa: CASSATIAKNIQYF; j_gene: TRBJ2-4; v_gene: TRBV5-1; abundance: .
CDR3aa: CASKIYDRGFYGYTF; j_gene: TRBJ1-2; v_gene: TRBV7-9; abundance: once
CDR3aa: CASSVSTTTNEKLFF; j_gene: TRBJ1-4; v_gene: TRBV9; abundance: .
CDR3aa: CASSLDAGGVFEQYF; j_gene: TRBJ2-7; v_gene: TRBV7-8; abundance: .
CDR3aa: CASSLPQNTEAFF; j_gene: TRBJ1-1; v_gene: TRBV6-6; abundance: .
CDR3aa: CASSSLSGYEQYF; j_gene: TRBJ2-7; v_gene: TRBV14; abundance: once
CDR3aa: CASSLSWGTARDYGYTF; j_gene: TRBJ1-2; v_gene: TRBV27; abundance: .
CDR3aa: CASNEQVSKAFF; j_gene: TRBJ1-1; v_gene: TRBV2; abundance: few